A single T cell receptor beta chain is shown here with its context. Its antigen is as yet unknown. The data were taken from a study of T cells in tuberculosis. Across the whole study: IGRA-negative adolescents, IGRA-positive adolescents with latent tuberculosis and adults with active tuberculosis formed this South African cohort.

Produced via immunoSEQ multiplex PCR; TCRdb's table is partial and in-frame only. The table records tens of thousands of clones, approximately 90% of them present only once. The CDR3 consists of 15 residues. From germline, CDR1 is MNHEY and CDR2 SVGAGI. J was trimmed by 4 bases and V by 8 bases; bases with no gene match: 11. General study findings and limits: Shorter CDR3-alpha in active tuberculosis partly drove smaller distances.

The chain joins TRBV6-5 to TRBJ2-7; TRBD1 agrees at 10 bases. The sample comprised PBMCs. The clonotype comes from a donor aged 5 to 30 with latent tuberculosis or without tuberculosis infection. The CDR3 loop reads CASVRDRGSTYEQYF. For the CDR3, the DNA is TGTGCCAGCGTAAGGGACAGGGGATCCACGTACGAGCAGTACTTC.